One and the same sample provided the 16 T cell receptor beta chains below, sequenced in a study of control samples from healthy donors and cancer patients. Assay: immunoSEQ multiplex PCR; the TCRdb copy retains only in-frame clones and omits some. The repertoire holds 96,000 or so clones, with 85% to 95% as singletons. The material sequenced was blood. All receptors come from a man between 18 and 35 years old in good health.

The chain uses TRBV5-8 and TRBJ2-7; 8 nucleotides match TRBD1. The CDR3 length is 14 residues. Germline trimming cut 4 bases from V and 2 bases from J; bases unmatched to any gene: 5. Germline CDR1 reads SGHTS; CDR2 reads YDEGEE. The CDR3 sequence is CASSLYRGTYEQYF. The CDR3 DNA reads as TGTGCCAGCAGCCTATACAGGGGGACCTACGAGCAGTACTTC.

The V call is TRBV27, the J call TRBJ1-2; TRBD1 aligns across 8 bases. The CDR3 length is 16 residues. The V segment lost 2 bases and the J segment 2 bases; nucleotides outside the gene matches: 7. CDR1 MNHEY and CDR2 SMNVEV come from the germline V gene (reference sequence). This CDR3 is CASSLLGTGDNYGYTF. DNA for the CDR3: TGTGCCAGCAGTTTACTTGGGACAGGCGACAACTATGGCTACACCTTC.

The rearrangement uses TRBV11-2 and TRBJ2-1, with 9 positions matching TRBD2. CDR3 size: 14 residues. Losses at the gene ends were 5 bases for V and 2 bases for J; bases not matched to a gene: 1. Germline assignment: CDR1 SGHAT and CDR2 FQNNGV. CDR3 residues: CASSRLAAYNEQFF. As DNA, the CDR3 is TGTGCCAGCAGCCGACTAGCGGCCTACAATGAGCAGTTCTTC.

The V gene is TRBV6-5, the J gene TRBJ1-2; 8 nucleotides align to TRBD1. Germline-derived CDR1 and CDR2 are MNHEY and SVGAGI. Germline trimming cut 5 bases from V and 1 base from J; bases unmatched to any gene: 3. CDR3 length: 14 amino acids. CDR3 region: CASSRDRSNYGYTF. CDR3 coding DNA: TGTGCCAGCAGTAGGGACAGGAGTAACTATGGCTACACCTTC.

The chain combines TRBV30 with TRBJ1-2; tentative D call: TRBD1 (5 bases). CDR1 and CDR2 from the germline V gene are GTSNPN and SVGIG (reference sequence). CDR3 length: 13 amino acids. With 3 bases removed from V and 8 bases from J, the gap between germline ends came to 16 bases. The CDR3 loop is CAWREGSGGGYTF. The CDR3 DNA is TGTGCCTGGAGGGAGGGATCGGGGGGAGGCTACACCTTC.

This clone came up once. The sample has other DNA sequences that encode this CDR3 too. This chain connects TRBV30 to TRBJ1-5, with D hard to call. CDR1 and CDR2 (germline): GTSNPN, SVGIG (reference sequence). V gave up 1 base and J gave up 4 bases, with 8 bases separating them. The CDR3 is 13 amino acids. The CDR3 bases are TGTGCCTGGAGTGGGGGAGGGAATCAGCCCCAGCATTTT. Its protein product is CAWSGGGNQPQHF.

The chain couples TRBV19 to TRBJ1-1, with D tentatively TRBD1 (5 bases). The V gene's germline CDR1 is LNHDA and CDR2 SQIVND (reference sequence). V gave up 6 bases and J gave up 1 base, with 9 bases separating them. This CDR3 is 13 amino acids long. As DNA, the CDR3 is TGTGCCAGTAGGCTGGGGGAGAACACTGAAGCTTTCTTT. This sequence encodes CASRLGENTEAFF.

The chain couples TRBV6-2 or TRBV6-3 to TRBJ2-3; 12 bases agree with TRBD1. CDR1 is MNHEY and CDR2 is SVGEGT in the germline V gene. After removal of 2 bases from V and 2 bases from J, the junction contained 5 bases not matched to a gene. This CDR3 has 17 residues. The chain's CDR3 is CASSYRGQGAPTDTQYF. In nucleotides, the CDR3 is TGTGCCAGCAGTTACCGGGGACAGGGGGCCCCCACAGATACGCAGTATTTT.

J is TRBJ1-5 and V is TRBV19, with D maybe TRBD1 (5 bases). CDR3 length: 12 residues. The V gene lost 10 bases and the J gene lost 6 bases, with 13 bases spanning the gap. CDR1 LNHDA and CDR2 SQIVND come from the germline V gene (reference sequence). The CDR3 reads CATAPGPQPQHF. The DNA for the CDR3 is TGTGCCACCGCGCCAGGGCCTCAGCCCCAGCATTTT.

CDR3 sequence (DNA): TGTGCCAGCAGCCATGCGGAAGGGACTAGCAGAAAGTACAATGAGCAGTTCTTC. Translating gives CASSHAEGTSRKYNEQFF. This chain joins TRBV7-2 and TRBJ2-1; 9 bases map to TRBD2. The CDR3 extends over 18 amino acids. Germline-derived CDR1 and CDR2 are SGHTA and FQGNSA. J lost 4 bases, V lost 5 bases, and 15 bases had no gene match.

This clone was counted once. The chain is built from TRBV10-3 and TRBJ2-6; D not resolved. Deletions cut 2 bases from V and 0 bases from J, with 14 bases between. Germline V gives CDR1 ENHRY, CDR2 SYGVKD. CDR3 length equals 18 residues. The CDR3 is CAISEGRQSFSGANVLTF. CDR3 in DNA: TGTGCCATCAGTGAGGGCCGACAATCTTTCTCTGGGGCCAACGTCCTGACTTTC.

This chain uses TRBV3-1 (or the pseudogene TRBV3-2) with TRBJ1-2, with a weak D call TRBD1 (6 bases). The CDR3 covers 12 residues. Trimming pared 4 bases from V and 7 bases from J, leaving 10 bases between. Germline V gene data show CDR1 as LGHDT and CDR2 as YNNKEL (reference sequence). The CDR3 spells CASSPGEVGYTF. The CDR3, as DNA: TGTGCCAGCAGCCCAGGGGAAGTTGGCTACACCTTC.

The chain recombines TRBV12-3 or TRBV12-4 with TRBJ2-1, with unresolved D. V dropped 2 bases and J dropped 4 bases, with 3 bases sitting between them. The CDR3 loop spans 12 amino acids. The CDR3 DNA is TGTGCCAGCAGTTTATCTTACAATGAGCAGTTCTTC. Its protein product is CASSLSYNEQFF.

This chain links TRBV2 with TRBJ1-3, with no clear D. The germline V gene has CDR1 SNHLY and CDR2 FYNNEI. Trimming cost V 1 base and J 2 bases, with 21 bases left between them. The CDR3 sequence is 19 residues long. Written as DNA, the CDR3 is TGTGCCAGCAGTGAAGTGGGGTGGTTGGCCCAAAGGACTGGAAACACCATATATTTT. It encodes CASSEVGWLAQRTGNTIYF.

This rearrangement joins TRBV2 to TRBJ1-2; 12 bases align to TRBD1. CDR3 length: 15 amino acids. V was clipped by 6 bases and J by 5 bases; unmatched bases: 7. CDR1 is SNHLY and CDR2 is FYNNEI in the germline V gene. CDR3: CASRGTGGFGYGYTF. CDR3 sequence (DNA): TGTGCCAGCAGGGGGACAGGGGGCTTCGGATATGGCTACACCTTC.

CDR3 coding DNA: TGCGCCAGCAGCCAAGACGATGACAGACTGAACACTGAAGCTTTCTTT. The encoded protein is CASSQDDDRLNTEAFF. V and J are TRBV4-3 and TRBJ1-1; D perhaps matches TRBD1 (5 bases). The CDR3 extends over 16 amino acids. V gave up 0 bases and J gave up 0 bases, with 11 bases separating them. CDR1 LGHNA and CDR2 YSLEER come from the germline V gene.